The 20 T cell receptor beta chains in this list originate from one sample, sequenced in a study of T cell responses to AZD1222 COVID-19 vaccine. Libraries were prepared by immunoSEQ multiplex PCR; TCRdb keeps only in-frame clonotypes and omits some of them. Counted here are 250,000 to 300,000 clones, 94% occurring once; the ten biggest clones make up less than 0.65%. Material: peripheral blood, obtained 28 days after the second AZD1222 dose. The receptors stem from an adult who received the AZD1222 COVID-19 vaccine.

The V gene is TRBV4-2, the J gene TRBJ1-5; D perhaps matches TRBD1 (6 bases). Trimming took off 1 base at V and 1 base at J, with 17 bases between the two ends. The CDR3 sequence is 18 residues long. Germline V gene lookup returns CDR1 LGHNA and CDR2 YNFKEQ. The CDR3 here is CASSQAQIQGRSNQPQHF. The CDR3 DNA reads as TGTGCCAGCAGCCAAGCCCAAATACAGGGCAGGAGCAATCAGCCCCAGCATTTT.

The chain has TRBV6-2 or TRBV6-3 and TRBJ1-2; perhaps TRBD1 as D (5 bases). Trimming removed 5 bases from V and 4 bases from J, with 11 bases in between. The CDR3 consists of 13 residues. CDR1 and CDR2 (germline): MNHEY, SVGEGT. The CDR3 DNA sequence: TGTGCCAGCAGTGATGGACAAGTCTATGGCTACACCTTC. This sequence encodes CASSDGQVYGYTF.

The chain employs TRBV11-2 and TRBJ2-7; 8 bases line up with TRBD1. Looked up from germline, CDR1 is SGHAT and CDR2 is FQNNGV. After removal of 1 base from V and 1 base from J, the junction contained 9 bases not matched to a gene. The CDR3 is made up of 17 amino acids. CDR3 sequence reads: CASSLGDRPWRSYEQYF. CDR3 nucleotides: TGTGCCAGCAGCTTAGGGGACAGGCCTTGGAGATCCTACGAGCAGTACTTC.

The count of this clone is one. The chain carries TRBV5-1 and TRBJ2-5; D not resolved. V lost 2 bases and J 2 bases, leaving 7 bases between the germline ends. CDR3 length: 13 residues. Germline lookup yields CDR1 SGHRS and CDR2 YFSETQ. The CDR3 DNA reads as TGCGCCAGCAGCTTATCGGCTCAAGAGACCCAGTACTTC. This sequence encodes CASSLSAQETQYF. Based on the CDR3 plus reference TRBV5-1 and TRBJ2-5, the full variable domain is KAGVTQTPRYLIKTRGQQVTLSCSPISGHRSVSWYQQTPGQGLQFLFEYFSETQRNKGNFPGRFSGRQFSNSRSEMNVSTLELGDSALYLCASSLSAQETQYFGPGTRLLVL.

The V and J genes are TRBV28 and TRBJ2-5; 10 bases fit TRBD2. Germline V CDR1 and CDR2: MDHEN, SYDVKM. Germline trimming cut 2 bases from V and 7 bases from J; bases unmatched to any gene: 7. There are 15 residues in the CDR3. The CDR3 sequence is CASSLSLAGARTQYF. The DNA of the CDR3 is TGTGCCAGCAGTTTAAGTCTAGCGGGAGCGAGGACCCAGTACTTC.

The V call is TRBV28, the J call TRBJ1-2; D is ambiguous. Trimming pared 3 bases from V and 4 bases from J, leaving 9 bases between. Germline V lookup: CDR1 MDHEN, CDR2 SYDVKM. This CDR3 region has 13 residues. The CDR3 DNA follows: TGTGCCAGCAGTTTCTCCCCACTCTATGGCTACACCTTC. Protein: CASSFSPLYGYTF.

The chain has TRBV11-1 and TRBJ1-4; D remains ambiguous. The germline gives CDR1 SGHAT, CDR2 FQDESV (reference sequence). Trimming removed 5 bases from V and 8 bases from J, with 12 bases in between. The CDR3 runs to 13 residues. Here the CDR3 reads CASSPHREEKLFF. CDR3 sequence (DNA): TGTGCCAGCAGCCCGCACCGGGAAGAAAAACTGTTTTTT.

This clone was picked up one time. The chain employs TRBV2 and TRBJ2-7; D is uncertain. Germline CDR1 SNHLY, CDR2 FYNNEI. This CDR3 spans 12 amino acids. Trimming left V 3 bases short and J 0 bases short, with 3 bases between. CDR3 sequence (DNA): TGTGCCAGCAGTGAGAGCTCCTACGAGCAGTACTTC. It yields the protein CASSESSYEQYF.

The CDR3 is CASSLGTPSEQYF. CDR3 DNA sequence: TGTGCCAGCAGTTTGGGTACCCCCTCGGAGCAGTACTTC. The chain employs TRBV28 and TRBJ2-7, with D hard to call. V shed 3 bases and J shed 7 bases, with 13 bases lying between them. The CDR3 consists of 13 residues. Germline loops: CDR1 MDHEN, CDR2 SYDVKM.

The DNA of the CDR3 is TGCGCCAGCAGCCAAGAAACCGGACCGGCTTCACCCCTCCACTTT. It specifies CASSQETGPASPLHF. The chain couples TRBV4-3 to TRBJ1-6; D not resolved. From germline, CDR1 is LGHNA and CDR2 YSLEER. This CDR3 has 15 amino acids. The ends were cut back, 0 bases at V and 9 bases at J, with 12 bases in the middle.

The chain couples TRBV11-1 to TRBJ2-7; tentative D call: TRBD1 (5 bases). The germline gives CDR1 SGHAT, CDR2 FQDESV (reference sequence). V dropped 2 bases and J dropped 4 bases, with 15 bases sitting between them. The CDR3 is 15 amino acids. This chain's CDR3 is CASSLQGSTGYEQYF. The CDR3 DNA sequence: TGTGCCAGCAGCTTACAGGGCAGTACCGGGTACGAGCAGTACTTC.

The rearrangement links TRBV2 to TRBJ2-1, with D possibly matching TRBD1 (5 bases). Trimming shortened V by 4 bases and J by 7 bases, and 14 bases separated the two germline ends. This CDR3 spans 14 amino acids. Germline V gene sequence: CDR1 SNHLY, CDR2 FYNNEI. CDR3 sequence: CASSAQGPLNEQFF. The CDR3 coding sequence is TGTGCCAGCAGTGCCCAGGGCCCCCTGAATGAGCAGTTCTTC.

The chain joins TRBV6-5 to TRBJ2-3; TRBD1 matches at 9 bases. CDR1 and CDR2 from the germline V gene are MNHEY and SVGAGI. Trimming removed 4 bases from V and 10 bases from J; junction bases left unmatched: 12. CDR3 size: 15 residues. This chain's CDR3 is CASSSSRDRVVPQYF. The CDR3 coding sequence is TGTGCCAGCAGTTCGTCCCGGGACAGGGTTGTTCCGCAGTATTTT.

This clone was observed a single time. The chain uses TRBV24-1 and TRBJ2-6; 7 bases align to TRBD2. The CDR3 is 15 residues long. Germline CDR1 reads KGHDR; CDR2 reads SFDVKD. V trimming: 7 bases; J trimming: 4 bases; junction bases outside the gene matches: 6. DNA for the CDR3: TGTGCCACCAGCGCCGGGGGGTCCGGGGCCAACGTCCTGACTTTC. Translation: CATSAGGSGANVLTF.

This chain links TRBV28 with TRBJ2-7, with 8 nucleotides matching TRBD1. Germline values: CDR1 MDHEN, CDR2 SYDVKM. The junction had 13 bases not matched to a gene; V was cut back by 6 bases and J by 3 bases. The CDR3 is 16 residues long. The CDR3, as DNA: TGTGCCAGCAGCTACCCTGGGACAGGACCTAACTACGAGCAGTACTTC. Protein: CASSYPGTGPNYEQYF.

The rearrangement links TRBV18 to TRBJ1-1; tentative D call: TRBD1 (5 bases). The CDR3 spans 14 residues. Germline values: CDR1 KGHSH, CDR2 LQKENI. Deletions cut 6 bases from V and 3 bases from J, with 14 bases between. As DNA, the CDR3 is TGTGCCAGCTCGACGATCGAAGGGGACACTGAAGCTTTCTTT. Translated, it gives CASSTIEGDTEAFF.

This chain joins TRBV5-1 and TRBJ2-3; 8 bases align to TRBD1. Germline V gene data show CDR1 as SGHRS and CDR2 as YFSETQ. V was pared by 2 bases and J by 4 bases, with 3 bases of the junction left unmatched. The CDR3 is 14 residues long. The CDR3 DNA reads TGCGCCAGCAGCTTCCAGGGGGCCCCAGATACGCAGTATTTT. Residues: CASSFQGAPDTQYF.

In this sample, this clone turned up a few times. V is TRBV11-2 and J is TRBJ1-5; D is uncertain. This CDR3 contains 13 residues. CDR1 and CDR2 from the germline V gene are SGHAT and FQNNGV. V was pared by 1 base and J by 13 bases, with 14 bases between. The CDR3 region is CASSLGAVAEQHF. For the CDR3, the DNA is TGTGCCAGCAGCTTAGGGGCCGTAGCCGAACAGCATTTT.

V usage is TRBV3-1 (or the pseudogene TRBV3-2) and J usage is TRBJ2-7; D gene uncertain. The V and J ends lost 4 bases and 5 bases respectively, with 12 bases between them. This CDR3 comprises 13 residues. CDR1 LGHDT and CDR2 YNNKEL come from the germline V gene (reference sequence). CDR3 in DNA: TGTGCCAGCAGCCTCGTAGGAGTTAACGAGCAGTACTTC. It is translated as CASSLVGVNEQYF.

The J gene is TRBJ1-2, the V gene TRBV6-4; 8 nucleotides agree with TRBD1. CDR1 MRHNA and CDR2 SNTAGT come from the germline V gene. This CDR3 is 14 amino acids long. The V and J ends lost 5 bases and 7 bases, in that order; junction bases with no gene match: 9. The CDR3 DNA is TGTGCCAGCAGTCCCACGACAGGGGCGGGTGGCTACACCTTC. Protein: CASSPTTGAGGYTF.